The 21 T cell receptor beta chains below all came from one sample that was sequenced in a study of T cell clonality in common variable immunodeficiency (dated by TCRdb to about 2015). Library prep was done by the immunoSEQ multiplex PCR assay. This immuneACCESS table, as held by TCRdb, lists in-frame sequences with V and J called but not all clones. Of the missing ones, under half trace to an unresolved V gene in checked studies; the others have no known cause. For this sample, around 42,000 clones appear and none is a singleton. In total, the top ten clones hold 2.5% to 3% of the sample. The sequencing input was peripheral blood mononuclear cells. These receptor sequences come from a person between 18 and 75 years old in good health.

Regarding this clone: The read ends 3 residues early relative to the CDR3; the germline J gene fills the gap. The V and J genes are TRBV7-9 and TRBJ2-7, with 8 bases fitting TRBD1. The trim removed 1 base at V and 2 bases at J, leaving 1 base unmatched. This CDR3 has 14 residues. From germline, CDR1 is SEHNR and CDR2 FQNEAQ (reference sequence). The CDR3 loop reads CASSLGTGTYEQYF. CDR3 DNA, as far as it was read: TGTGCCAGCAGCTTAGGGACAGGGACCTACGAG.

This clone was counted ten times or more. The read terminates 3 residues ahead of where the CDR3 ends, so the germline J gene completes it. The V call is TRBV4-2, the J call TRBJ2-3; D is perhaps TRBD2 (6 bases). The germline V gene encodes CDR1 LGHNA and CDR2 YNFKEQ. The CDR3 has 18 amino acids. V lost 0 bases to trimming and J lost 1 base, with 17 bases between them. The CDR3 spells CASSQEGTSASGTDTQYF. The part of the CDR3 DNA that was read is TGTGCCAGCAGCCAAGAGGGGACTTCGGCCAGCGGCACAGATACG.

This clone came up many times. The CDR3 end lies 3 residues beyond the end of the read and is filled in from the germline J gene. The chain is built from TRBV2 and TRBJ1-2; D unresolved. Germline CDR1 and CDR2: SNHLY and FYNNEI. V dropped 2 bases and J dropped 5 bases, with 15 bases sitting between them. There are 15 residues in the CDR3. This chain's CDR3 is CASSEPRGPIYGYTF. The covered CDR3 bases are TGTGCCAGCAGTGAACCCCGGGGTCCGATATATGGC.

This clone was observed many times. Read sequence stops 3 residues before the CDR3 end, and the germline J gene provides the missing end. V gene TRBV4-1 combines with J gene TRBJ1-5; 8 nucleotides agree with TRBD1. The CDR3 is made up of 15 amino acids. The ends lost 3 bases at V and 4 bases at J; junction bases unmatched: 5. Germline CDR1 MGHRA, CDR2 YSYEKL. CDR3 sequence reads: CASSHSGGLNQPQHF. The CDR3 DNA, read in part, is TGCGCCAGCAGCCATTCAGGGGGCCTAAATCAGCCC.

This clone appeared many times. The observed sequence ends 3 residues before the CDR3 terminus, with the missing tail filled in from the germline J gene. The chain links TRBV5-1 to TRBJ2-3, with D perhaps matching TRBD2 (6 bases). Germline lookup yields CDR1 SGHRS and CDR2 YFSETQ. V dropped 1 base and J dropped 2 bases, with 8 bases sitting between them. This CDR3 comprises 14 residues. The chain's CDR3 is CASSLLALTDTQYF. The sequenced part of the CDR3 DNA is TGCGCCAGCAGCTTGCTAGCGCTCACAGATACG.

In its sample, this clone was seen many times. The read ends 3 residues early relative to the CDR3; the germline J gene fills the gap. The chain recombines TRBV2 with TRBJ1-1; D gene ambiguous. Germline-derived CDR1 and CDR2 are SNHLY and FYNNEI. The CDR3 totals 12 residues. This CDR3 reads CASSVMQIEAFF. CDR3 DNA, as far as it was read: TGTGCCAGCAGTGTAATGCAGATCGAA.

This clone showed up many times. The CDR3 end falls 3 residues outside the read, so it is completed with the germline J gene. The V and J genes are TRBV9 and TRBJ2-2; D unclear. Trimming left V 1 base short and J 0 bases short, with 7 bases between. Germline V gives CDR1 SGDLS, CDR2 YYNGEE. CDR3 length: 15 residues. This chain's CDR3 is CASSVRAPNTGELFF. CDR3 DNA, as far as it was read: TGTGCCAGCAGCGTAAGGGCCCCGAACACCGGGGAG. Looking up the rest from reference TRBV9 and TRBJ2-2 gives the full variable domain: DSGVTQTPKHLITATGQRVTLRCSPRSGDLSVYWYQQSLDQGLQFLIQYYNGEERAKGNILERFSAQQFPDLHSELNLSSLELGDSALYFCASSVRAPNTGELFFGEGSRLTVL.

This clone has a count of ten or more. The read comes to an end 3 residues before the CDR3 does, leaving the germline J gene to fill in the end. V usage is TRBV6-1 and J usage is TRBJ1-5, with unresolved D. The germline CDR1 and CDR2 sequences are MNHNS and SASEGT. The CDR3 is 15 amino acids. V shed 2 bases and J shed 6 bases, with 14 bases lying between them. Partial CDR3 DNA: TGTGCCAGCAGTGAATTGCGGGCCGGTGTTCAGCCC. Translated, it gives CASSELRAGVQP. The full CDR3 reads CASSELRAGVQPQHF.

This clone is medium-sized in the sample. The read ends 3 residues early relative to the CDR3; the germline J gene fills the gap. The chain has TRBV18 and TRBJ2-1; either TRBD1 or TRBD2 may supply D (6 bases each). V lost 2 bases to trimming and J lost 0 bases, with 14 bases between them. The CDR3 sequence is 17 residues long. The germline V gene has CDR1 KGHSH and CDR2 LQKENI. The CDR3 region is CASSPGGGQSSYNEQFF. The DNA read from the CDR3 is TGTGCCAGCTCACCAGGGGGAGGACAGAGCTCCTACAATGAG. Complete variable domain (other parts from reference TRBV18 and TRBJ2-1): NAGVMQNPRHLVRRRGQEARLRCSPMKGHSHVYWYRQLPEEGLKFMVYLQKENIIDESGMPKERFSAEFPKEGPSILRIQQVVRGDSAAYFCASSPGGGQSSYNEQFFGPGTRLTVL.

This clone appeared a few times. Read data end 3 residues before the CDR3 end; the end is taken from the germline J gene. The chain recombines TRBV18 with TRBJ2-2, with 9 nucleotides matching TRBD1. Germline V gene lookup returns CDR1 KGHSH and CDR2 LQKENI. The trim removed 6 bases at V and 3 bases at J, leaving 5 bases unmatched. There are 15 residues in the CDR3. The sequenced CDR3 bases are TGTGCCAGCTCGTGGGACAGGGCGGACACCGGGGAG. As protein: CASSWDRADTGE. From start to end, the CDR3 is CASSWDRADTGELFF.

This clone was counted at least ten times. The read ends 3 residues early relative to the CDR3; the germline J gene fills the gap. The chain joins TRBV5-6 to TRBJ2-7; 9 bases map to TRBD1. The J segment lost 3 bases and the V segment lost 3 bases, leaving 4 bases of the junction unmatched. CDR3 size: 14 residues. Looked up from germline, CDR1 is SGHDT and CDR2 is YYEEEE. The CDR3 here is CASSWGQGNYEQYF. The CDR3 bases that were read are TGTGCCAGCAGCTGGGGACAGGGCAACTACGAG.

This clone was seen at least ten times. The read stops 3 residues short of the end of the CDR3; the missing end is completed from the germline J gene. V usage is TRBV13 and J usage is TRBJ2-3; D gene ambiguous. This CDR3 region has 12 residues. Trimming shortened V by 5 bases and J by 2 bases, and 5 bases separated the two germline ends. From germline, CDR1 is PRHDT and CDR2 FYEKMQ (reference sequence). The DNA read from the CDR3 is TGTGCCAGCAGCCTATTCACAGATACG. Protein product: CASSLFTDT. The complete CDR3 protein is CASSLFTDTQYF. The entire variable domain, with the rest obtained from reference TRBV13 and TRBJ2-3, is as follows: AAGVIQSPRHLIKEKRETATLKCYPIPRHDTVYWYQQGPGQDPQFLISFYEKMQSDKGSIPDRFSAQQFSDYHSELNMSSLELGDSALYFCASSLFTDTQYFGPGTRLTVL.

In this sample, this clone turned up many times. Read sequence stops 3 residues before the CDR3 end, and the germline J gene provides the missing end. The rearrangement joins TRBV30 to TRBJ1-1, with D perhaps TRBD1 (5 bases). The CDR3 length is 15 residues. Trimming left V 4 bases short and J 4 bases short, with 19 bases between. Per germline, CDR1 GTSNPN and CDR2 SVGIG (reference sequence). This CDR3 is CAWNGGRPVGTEAFF. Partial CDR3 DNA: TGTGCCTGGAACGGGGGAAGACCTGTGGGCACTGAA.

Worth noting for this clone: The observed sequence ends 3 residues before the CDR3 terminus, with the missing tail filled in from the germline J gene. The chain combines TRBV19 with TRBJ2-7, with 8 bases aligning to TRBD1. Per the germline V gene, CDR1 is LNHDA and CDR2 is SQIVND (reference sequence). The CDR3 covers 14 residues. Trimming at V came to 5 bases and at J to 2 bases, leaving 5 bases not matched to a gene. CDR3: CASSVPGGAYEQYF. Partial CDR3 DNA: TGTGCCAGTAGTGTCCCAGGGGGCGCCTACGAG.

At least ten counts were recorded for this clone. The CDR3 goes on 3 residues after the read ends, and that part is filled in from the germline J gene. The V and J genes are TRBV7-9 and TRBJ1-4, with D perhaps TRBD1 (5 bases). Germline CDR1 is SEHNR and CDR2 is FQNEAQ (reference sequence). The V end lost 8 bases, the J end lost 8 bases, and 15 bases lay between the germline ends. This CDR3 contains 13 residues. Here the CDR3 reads CASCRGAGEKLFF. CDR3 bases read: TGTGCCAGCTGTAGGGGCGCAGGGGAAAAA.

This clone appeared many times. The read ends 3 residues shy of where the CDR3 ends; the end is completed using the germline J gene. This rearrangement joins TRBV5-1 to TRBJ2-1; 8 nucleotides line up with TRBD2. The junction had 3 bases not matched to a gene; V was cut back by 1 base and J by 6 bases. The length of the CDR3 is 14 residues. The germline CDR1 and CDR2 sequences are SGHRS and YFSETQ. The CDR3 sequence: CASSLRSGSNEQFF. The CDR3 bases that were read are TGCGCCAGCAGCTTGCGAAGCGGGAGCAATGAG.

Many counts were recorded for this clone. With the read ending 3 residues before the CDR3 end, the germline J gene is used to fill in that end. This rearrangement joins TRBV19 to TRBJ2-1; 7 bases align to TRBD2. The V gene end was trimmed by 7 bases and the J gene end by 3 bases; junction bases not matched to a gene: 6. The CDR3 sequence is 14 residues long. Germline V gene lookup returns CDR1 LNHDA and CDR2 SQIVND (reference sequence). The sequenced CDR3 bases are TGTGCCAGTAAGGGCGGGAGTAACTACAATGAG. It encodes CASKGGSNYNE. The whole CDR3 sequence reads CASKGGSNYNEQFF.

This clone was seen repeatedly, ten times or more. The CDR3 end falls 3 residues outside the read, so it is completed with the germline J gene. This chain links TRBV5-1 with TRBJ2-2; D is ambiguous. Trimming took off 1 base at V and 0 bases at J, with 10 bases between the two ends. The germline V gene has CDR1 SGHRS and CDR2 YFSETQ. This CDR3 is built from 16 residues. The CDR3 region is CASSLYSRANTGELFF. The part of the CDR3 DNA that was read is TGCGCCAGCAGCTTGTATTCTAGAGCGAACACCGGGGAG.

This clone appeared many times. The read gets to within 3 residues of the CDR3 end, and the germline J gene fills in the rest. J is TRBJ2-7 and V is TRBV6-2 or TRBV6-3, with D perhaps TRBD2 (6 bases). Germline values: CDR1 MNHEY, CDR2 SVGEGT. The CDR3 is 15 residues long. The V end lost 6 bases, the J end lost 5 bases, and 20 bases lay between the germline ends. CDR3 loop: CASRENRETGNEQYF. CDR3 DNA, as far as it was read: TGTGCCAGCAGAGAGAATCGGGAGACGGGGAACGAG.

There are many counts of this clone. The DNA read from the CDR3 is TGTGCCAGCAGTTCCCAGGGGGACCTAAGCAATCAGCCC. It specifies CASSSQGDLSNQP. The whole CDR3 protein reads CASSSQGDLSNQPQHF. V gene TRBV12-3 or TRBV12-4 combines with J gene TRBJ1-5; 7 positions match TRBD1. The DNA ends 3 residues before the CDR3 does, and the rest of the CDR3 is filled in from the germline J gene. The CDR3 consists of 16 residues. J gave up 1 base and V 4 bases, and 7 bases lay outside the gene matches.

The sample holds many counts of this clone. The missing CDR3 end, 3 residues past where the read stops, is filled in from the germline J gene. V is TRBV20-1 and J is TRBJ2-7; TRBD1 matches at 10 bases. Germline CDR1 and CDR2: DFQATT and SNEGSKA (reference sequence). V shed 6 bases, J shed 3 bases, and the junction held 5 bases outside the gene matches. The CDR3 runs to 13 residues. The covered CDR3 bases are TGCAGTGCCCGGGACAGGGGTGACTACGAG. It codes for CSARDRGDYE. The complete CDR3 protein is CSARDRGDYEQYF.